The entry below gives a single T cell receptor beta chain sequence along with its context. Its antigen is unknown. The sample comes from a study of beta chain features in type 1 diabetes. Findings of the study overall: It was possible that PCR favored shorter templates, equally so in patients and controls. For Type 1 diabetes patients, all four CD4+ subsets carried TCRB CDR3s that were moderately but significantly shorter. In the patient group, naive, central memory and Treg TCRB repertoires seemed more alike than in the healthy donor group.

CDR3 length: 15 amino acids. Germline V gene data show CDR1 as SGHTA and CDR2 as FQGNSA. Between the trimmed V and J ends, which lost 3 bases and 4 bases, there was a span of 15 bases. What was sequenced were expressed TCRB transcripts, since all of the isolated RNA had been reverse transcribed. Approximately 3.6 million reads, on average, came from each naive, central memory and regulatory T cell sample. Libraries were prepared by immunoSEQ multiplex PCR; TCRdb keeps only in-frame clonotypes and omits some of them. In the table there are 300,000 to 400,000 clones, over 8.5% of which are singletons. Material for sequencing was central memory CD4+ T cells from blood. The rearrangement joins TRBV7-2 to TRBJ2-5; D is possibly TRBD1 (6 bases). The clonotype was recovered from a man aged 25 to 40 with type 1 diabetes. The DNA for the CDR3 is TGTGCCAGCAGCTTTGGTCAGGGGCAGGCAGAGACCCAGTACTTC. It translates to CASSFGQGQAETQYF. The full variable domain, rest sourced from reference TRBV7-2 and TRBJ2-5, is GAGVSQSPSNKVTEKGKDVELRCDPISGHTALYWYRQSLGQGLEFLIYFQGNSAPDKSGLPSDRFSAERTGGSVSTLTIQRTQQEDSAVYLCASSFGQGQAETQYFGPGTRLLVL.